The clone carrying this T cell receptor (beta chain) showed up many times. Its antigen is unknown. The sample belongs to a study of T cells in Graves' hyperthyroidism and ophthalmopathy. General study results and limits: With a median lead of approximately 6.4 months before onset, the model predicted ophthalmopathy.

RNA transcripts gave rise to amplified TCR beta CDR3 regions. First-round RT-PCR with HTBI primers amplified the TCR CDR3 region. TCRdb re-analysed the multiplex PCR reads in MiXCR, keeping a single row per CDR3 protein. The repertoire holds hundreds of thousands of distinct CDR3 sequences, with just under 20% as singletons. The germline gives CDR1 GTSNPN, CDR2 SVGIG (reference sequence). The J segment lost 5 bases and the V segment lost 2 bases, leaving 10 bases of the junction unmatched. This CDR3 has 15 residues. PBMCs stemmed from more than 7.5 ml fresh peripheral blood. The source material was blood. The receptor comes from a man aged 35 to 55 with Graves' ophthalmopathy. The chain has TRBV30 and TRBJ2-5, with TRBD1 matching 8 bases. Here the CDR3 reads CAWSRQGKVSETQYF. CDR3 bases: TGTGCCTGGAGTCGACAGGGGAAAGTAAGCGAGACCCAGTACTTC.